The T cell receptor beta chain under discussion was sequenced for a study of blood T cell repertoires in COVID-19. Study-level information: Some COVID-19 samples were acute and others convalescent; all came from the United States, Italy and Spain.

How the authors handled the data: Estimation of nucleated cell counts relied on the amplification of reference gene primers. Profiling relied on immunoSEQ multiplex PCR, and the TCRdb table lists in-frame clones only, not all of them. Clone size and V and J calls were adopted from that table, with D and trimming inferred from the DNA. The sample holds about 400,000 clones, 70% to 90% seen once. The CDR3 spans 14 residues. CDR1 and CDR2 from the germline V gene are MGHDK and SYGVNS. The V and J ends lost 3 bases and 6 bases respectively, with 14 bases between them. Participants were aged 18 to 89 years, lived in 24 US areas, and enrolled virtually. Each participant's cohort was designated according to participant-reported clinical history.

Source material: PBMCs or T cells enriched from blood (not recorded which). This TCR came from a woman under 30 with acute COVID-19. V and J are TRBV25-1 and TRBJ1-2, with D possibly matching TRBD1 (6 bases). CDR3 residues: CASSDHLTGNGYTF. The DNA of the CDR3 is TGTGCCAGCAGTGATCATCTTACAGGGAATGGCTACACCTTC.